This T cell receptor beta chain was captured in a study of blood T cell repertoires in COVID-19. Study overall: From T cells, B-cell-depleted T cells, or PBMCs came the material, which was cDNA or gDNA.

Per the germline V gene, CDR1 is MNHEY and CDR2 is SVGAGI. The CDR3 extends over 15 amino acids. V was clipped by 0 bases and J by 2 bases, with 10 bases between them. Libraries were prepared by immunoSEQ multiplex PCR; TCRdb keeps only in-frame clonotypes and omits some of them. The sample lists about 150,000 clones; about 79% were seen once. The sequence was collected from a woman in her forties or fifties with acute or convalescent COVID-19. The chain combines TRBV6-5 with TRBJ2-5; D is unclear. Sample: peripheral blood. CDR3 coding DNA: TGTGCCAGCAGTTACTCGATTTCGAGGCAAGAGACCCAGTACTTC. Its translation is CASSYSISRQETQYF.